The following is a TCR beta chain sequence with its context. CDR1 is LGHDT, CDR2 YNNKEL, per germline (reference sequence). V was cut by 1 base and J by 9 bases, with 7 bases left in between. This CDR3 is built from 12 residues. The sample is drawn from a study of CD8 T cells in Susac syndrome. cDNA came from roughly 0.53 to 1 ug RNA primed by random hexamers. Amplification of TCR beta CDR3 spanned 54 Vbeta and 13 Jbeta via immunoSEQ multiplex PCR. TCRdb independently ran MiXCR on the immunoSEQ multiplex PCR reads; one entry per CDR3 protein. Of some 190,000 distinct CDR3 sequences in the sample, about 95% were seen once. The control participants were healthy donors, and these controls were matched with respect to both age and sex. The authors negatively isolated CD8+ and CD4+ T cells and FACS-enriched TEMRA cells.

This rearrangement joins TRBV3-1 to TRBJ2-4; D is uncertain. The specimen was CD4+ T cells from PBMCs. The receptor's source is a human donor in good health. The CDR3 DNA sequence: TGTGCCAGCAGCCAAGGGTTTGCCATTCAGTACTTC. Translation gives CASSQGFAIQYF.